This T cell receptor beta chain was obtained from a study of blood T cell repertoires in COVID-19. Assay: immunoSEQ multiplex PCR; the TCRdb copy retains only in-frame clones and omits some. The table includes 300,000 to 450,000 clones, 70% to 90% detected once. Followed longitudinally, the Seattle patients had been enrolled during active infection. Trimming at V came to 5 bases and at J to 5 bases, leaving 9 bases not matched to a gene. Germline CDR1 SGHVS, CDR2 FNYEAQ. CDR3 size: 15 residues. Sequenced sample: peripheral blood. The sequence was obtained from a woman aged 25 to 45 with COVID-19, enrolled during active disease. This chain joins TRBV7-6 and TRBJ1-5; 7 nucleotides line up with TRBD1. Here the CDR3 DNA reads TGTGCCAGCAGCCCCCGGGACAGCTGGGATCAGCCCCAGCATTTT. Its translation is CASSPRDSWDQPQHF.